This passage covers 13 T cell receptor beta chains from one sample sequenced in a study of cytomegalovirus exposure and HLA in healthy donors (dated 2017 in TCRdb). Preparation of the library involved the immunoSEQ multiplex PCR assay. A mixture of 60 forward primers for TCR Vbeta segments and 13 reverse primers for TCR Jbeta segments was used in the multiplex PCR. The table was pulled from immuneACCESS by TCRdb, which kept in-frame rearrangements only. Such tables lose some clones; where checked, under half of the loss comes from unresolved V genes, and the rest has no known cause. The sample yields approximately 140,000 clones; around 80% were counted once. Together, the top ten hold roughly 3.2% of the sample. The sample consisted of PBMCs. The origin of the receptors is a man aged 18 to 30 in good health and CMV-seropositive.

The V call is TRBV5-1, the J call TRBJ2-6; TRBD1 might be the D (6 bases). Germline CDR1 is SGHRS and CDR2 is YFSETQ. This CDR3 has 16 residues. V dropped 4 bases and J dropped 4 bases, with 15 bases sitting between them. CDR3 sequence reads: CASSATGLEGANVLTF. The DNA of the CDR3 is TGCGCCAGCAGCGCAACAGGGTTGGAGGGGGCCAACGTCCTGACTTTC.

The rearrangement joins TRBV19 to TRBJ2-7; a possible D gene is TRBD1 (5 bases). This CDR3 spans 14 amino acids. Per the germline V gene, CDR1 is LNHDA and CDR2 is SQIVND (reference sequence). V lost 5 bases to trimming and J lost 3 bases, with 14 bases between them. In DNA, the CDR3 is TGTGCCAGTAGTTTAAACTGGGGCAACTACGAGCAGTACTTC. Its protein is CASSLNWGNYEQYF.

This chain links TRBV6-5 with TRBJ2-1; possible D gene TRBD2, 6 bases. From germline, CDR1 is MNHEY and CDR2 SVGAGI. This CDR3 has 12 residues. Trimming stripped 4 bases from V and 7 bases from J, with 8 bases between. This chain's CDR3 is CASSSRGNEQFF. The CDR3 DNA follows: TGTGCCAGCAGTTCTCGGGGGAATGAGCAGTTCTTC.

The chain joins TRBV9 to TRBJ1-1, with a weak D call TRBD1 (6 bases). Trimming pared 0 bases from V and 0 bases from J, leaving 9 bases between. Germline CDR1 SGDLS, CDR2 YYNGEE. The CDR3 covers 15 residues. The CDR3 loop reads CASSVAGQMNTEAFF. DNA for the CDR3: TGTGCCAGCAGCGTAGCTGGACAGATGAACACTGAAGCTTTCTTT.

V is TRBV18 and J is TRBJ2-6; 7 bases match TRBD1. The CDR3 has 17 amino acids. V dropped 2 bases and J dropped 0; count of bases not matched to a gene: 4. Germline loops: CDR1 KGHSH, CDR2 LQKENI. The CDR3 sequence is CASSPYRDSSGANVLTF. CDR3 nucleotide sequence: TGTGCCAGCTCACCATACCGGGACAGCTCTGGGGCCAACGTCCTGACTTTC.

CDR3 DNA: TGTGCCAGCAGACCCTCGGGAGGGCCGGGAGAAAAACTGTTTTTT. Translation gives CASRPSGGPGEKLFF. The chain uses TRBV25-1 and TRBJ1-4; D call uncertain. CDR1 and CDR2 (germline): MGHDK, SYGVNS. The CDR3 contains 15 residues. V lost 6 bases and J lost 8, with 19 bases in between.

The chain carries TRBV4-1 and TRBJ2-1; D is perhaps TRBD2 (6 bases). Trimming took off 2 bases at V and 0 bases at J, with 11 bases between the two ends. There are 16 residues in the CDR3. CDR1 is MGHRA, CDR2 YSYEKL, per germline. CDR3 sequence: CASSQTAGSSYNEQFF. As DNA, the CDR3 is TGCGCCAGCAGCCAAACGGCGGGGAGCTCCTACAATGAGCAGTTCTTC.

The chain couples TRBV15 to TRBJ2-7, with D perhaps matching TRBD1 (6 bases). The CDR3 spans 18 residues. Looked up from germline, CDR1 is LNHNV and CDR2 is YYDKDF (reference sequence). V was pared by 4 bases and J by 2 bases, with 24 bases between. The CDR3 loop is CATSKQGGGQGRTYEQYF. The DNA for the CDR3 is TGTGCCACCAGCAAACAAGGGGGTGGGCAGGGGCGAACCTACGAGCAGTACTTC.

V usage is TRBV6-1 and J usage is TRBJ1-1; the D gene is possibly TRBD1 (5 bases). Looked up from germline, CDR1 is MNHNS and CDR2 is SASEGT. V was trimmed by 5 bases and J by 0 bases, leaving 13 bases between them. This CDR3 contains 15 residues. The CDR3 nucleotides are TGTGCCAGCAGTTTTCCGGGACTGATGAACACTGAAGCTTTCTTT. Translation: CASSFPGLMNTEAFF.

The chain employs TRBV29-1 and TRBJ2-7, with 10 bases matching TRBD2. With V trimmed by 5 bases and J by 3 bases, 10 bases remained unmatched. The CDR3 runs 15 residues. Germline V gene sequence: CDR1 SQVTM, CDR2 ANQGSEA. In nucleotides, the CDR3 is TGCAGCGTTCAAATGACTAGCGGGTACCACTACGAGCAGTACTTC. It is translated as CSVQMTSGYHYEQYF.

This chain uses TRBV10-1 with TRBJ2-7, with D perhaps TRBD2 (5 bases). Germline CDR1 WNHNN, CDR2 SYGVQD (reference sequence). V lost 4 bases and J lost 3, with 7 bases in between. CDR3 length equals 12 residues. CDR3 amino acids: CASSGGSYEQYF. DNA for the CDR3: TGCGCCAGCAGTGGAGGGAGCTACGAGCAGTACTTC.

The genes are TRBV7-6 and TRBJ2-5, with TRBD2 matching 7 bases. The V segment lost 4 bases and the J segment 0 bases; nucleotides outside the gene matches: 2. Germline V gene sequence: CDR1 SGHVS, CDR2 FNYEAQ. The CDR3 has 14 residues. The CDR3 loop reads CASSWGGYQETQYF. CDR3 sequence (DNA): TGTGCCAGCAGCTGGGGGGGGTACCAAGAGACCCAGTACTTC.

The gene calls are TRBV7-9 and TRBJ2-1; 12 bases match TRBD1. With 10 bases clipped from V and 0 bases from J, the junction kept 13 bases outside the gene matches. The CDR3 covers 18 residues. The germline V gene encodes CDR1 SEHNR and CDR2 FQNEAQ (reference sequence). CDR3 sequence: CATSSPGDRGPSYNEQFF. In nucleotides, the CDR3 is TGTGCCACATCCTCCCCAGGGGACAGGGGGCCCTCCTACAATGAGCAGTTCTTC.